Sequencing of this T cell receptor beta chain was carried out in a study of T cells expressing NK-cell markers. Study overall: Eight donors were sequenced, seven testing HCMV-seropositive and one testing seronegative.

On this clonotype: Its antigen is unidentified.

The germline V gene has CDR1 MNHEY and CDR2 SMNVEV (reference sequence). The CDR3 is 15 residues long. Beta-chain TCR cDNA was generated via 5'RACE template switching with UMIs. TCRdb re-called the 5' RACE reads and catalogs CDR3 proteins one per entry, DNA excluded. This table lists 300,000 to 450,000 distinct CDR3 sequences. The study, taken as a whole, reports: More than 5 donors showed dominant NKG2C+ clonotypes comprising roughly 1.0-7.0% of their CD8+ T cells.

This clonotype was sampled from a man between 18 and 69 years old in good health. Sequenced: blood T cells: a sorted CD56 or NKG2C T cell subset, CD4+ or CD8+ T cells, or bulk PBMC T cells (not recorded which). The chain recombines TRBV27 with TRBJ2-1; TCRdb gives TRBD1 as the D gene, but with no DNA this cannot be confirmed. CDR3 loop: CASSMWGAPYNEQFF.